These T cell receptor beta chains were read from a single sample in a study of OX40 agonist ivuxolimab in advanced cancers. The repertoire was sequenced with immunoSEQ multiplex PCR; TCRdb's copy has only in-frame clones and lacks some. The profile covers about 58,000 clones, with about 82% appearing a single time and approximately 1% taken by the ten largest. This specimen was CD4+ or CD8+ T cells sorted from blood, taken in a trial of the OX40 agonist ivuxolimab. Receptor source: an adult with an advanced solid tumor such as melanoma, head and neck, liver or kidney cancer. CDR3s include the opening cysteine and the closing phenylalanine or tryptophan. D genes are given only for firm matches. Size tells how often a clone was seen (once, few, many) or the class of an expanded clone, and some rows leave it out.

j_gene: TRBJ1-1; v_gene: TRBV19; d_gene: .; abundance: once; CDR3aa: CASSMKWGWANTEAFF; CDR3nt: TGTGCCAGTAGTATGAAGTGGGGGTGGGCGAACACTGAAGCTTTCTTT
j_gene: TRBJ1-5; v_gene: TRBV7-9; d_gene: TRBD1; abundance: once; CDR3aa: CASSQTRTGGGEGNQPQHF; CDR3nt: TGTGCCAGCAGCCAAACCCGGACAGGGGGCGGAGAGGGCAATCAGCCCCAGCATTTT
j_gene: TRBJ2-1; v_gene: TRBV11-2; d_gene: TRBD2; abundance: .; CDR3aa: CASSYTRGGGYNEQFF; CDR3nt: TGTGCCAGCAGCTACACCCGGGGCGGGGGCTACAATGAGCAGTTCTTC
j_gene: TRBJ2-1; v_gene: TRBV7-9; d_gene: TRBD2; abundance: .; CDR3aa: CATPPGLAVYNEQFF; CDR3nt: TGTGCCACTCCACCGGGACTAGCGGTGTACAATGAGCAGTTCTTC
j_gene: TRBJ1-2; v_gene: TRBV6-5; d_gene: TRBD1; abundance: .; CDR3aa: CASSYRQGGTHGYTF; CDR3nt: TGTGCCAGCAGTTACAGACAGGGGGGAACACATGGCTACACCTTC
j_gene: TRBJ1-5; v_gene: TRBV10-1; d_gene: .; abundance: .; CDR3aa: CASSSLSGANQPQHF; CDR3nt: TGCGCCAGCAGTTCCCTTTCTGGGGCCAATCAGCCCCAGCATTTT
j_gene: TRBJ2-7; v_gene: TRBV18; d_gene: TRBD2; abundance: .; CDR3aa: CASSPVNGGAYEQYF; CDR3nt: TGTGCCAGCTCACCAGTGAACGGGGGGGCCTACGAGCAGTACTTC
j_gene: TRBJ1-3; v_gene: TRBV6-5; d_gene: .; abundance: .; CDR3aa: CASSSDRYSGNTIYF; CDR3nt: TGTGCCAGCAGTTCCGACAGATACTCTGGAAACACCATATATTTT
j_gene: TRBJ1-4; v_gene: TRBV7-6; d_gene: .; abundance: .; CDR3aa: CASSLLGANEKLFF; CDR3nt: TGTGCCAGCAGTCTTCTAGGGGCTAATGAAAAACTGTTTTTT
j_gene: TRBJ1-2; v_gene: TRBV30; d_gene: .; abundance: .; CDR3aa: CAWSVRGAEGYTF; CDR3nt: TGTGCCTGGAGTGTACGGGGGGCGGAGGGCTACACCTTC
j_gene: TRBJ1-1; v_gene: TRBV9; d_gene: .; abundance: .; CDR3aa: CASSVMSGATVNTEAFF; CDR3nt: TGTGCCAGCAGCGTAATGTCGGGGGCCACGGTGAACACTGAAGCTTTCTTT
j_gene: TRBJ2-2; v_gene: TRBV27; d_gene: .; abundance: once; CDR3aa: CASSLSRQNTGELFF; CDR3nt: TGTGCCAGCAGTTTATCGCGGCAGAACACCGGGGAGCTGTTTTTT
j_gene: TRBJ2-3; v_gene: TRBV5-4; d_gene: TRBD2; abundance: few; CDR3aa: CASSPRNSGGIDTQYF; CDR3nt: TGTGCCAGCAGCCCCAGAAATAGCGGGGGGATAGATACGCAGTATTTT
j_gene: TRBJ2-1; v_gene: TRBV2; d_gene: .; abundance: .; CDR3aa: CASRGNSELLNEQFF; CDR3nt: TGTGCCAGCAGGGGTAACAGCGAGCTCTTGAATGAGCAGTTCTTC
j_gene: TRBJ2-5; v_gene: TRBV5-1; d_gene: TRBD1; abundance: .; CDR3aa: CASSLGIGTGGRETQYF; CDR3nt: TGCGCCAGCAGCTTGGGGATTGGGACAGGGGGCCGAGAGACCCAGTACTTC
j_gene: TRBJ1-4; v_gene: TRBV15; d_gene: .; abundance: .; CDR3aa: CATSRDGPGPKLFF; CDR3nt: TGTGCCACCAGCAGAGATGGCCCGGGCCCAAAACTGTTTTTT
j_gene: TRBJ2-5; v_gene: TRBV11-3; d_gene: .; abundance: .; CDR3aa: CASSKGGLQETQYF; CDR3nt: TGTGCCAGCAGCAAGGGGGGCCTCCAAGAGACCCAGTACTTC
j_gene: TRBJ1-1; v_gene: TRBV5-5; d_gene: .; abundance: few; CDR3aa: CASSSAFGGGPNTEAFF; CDR3nt: TGTGCCAGCAGCTCCGCGTTCGGAGGAGGCCCGAACACTGAAGCTTTCTTT
j_gene: TRBJ1-2; v_gene: TRBV5-5; d_gene: .; abundance: once; CDR3aa: CASSLGPSSANYGYTF; CDR3nt: TGTGCCAGCAGCCTGGGTCCCAGCTCCGCGAACTATGGCTACACCTTC
j_gene: TRBJ2-7; v_gene: TRBV18; d_gene: .; abundance: .; CDR3aa: CASSPRATGRSYEQYF; CDR3nt: TGTGCCAGCTCACCACGCGCGACAGGGAGGTCCTACGAGCAGTACTTC
j_gene: TRBJ2-1; v_gene: TRBV5-6; d_gene: TRBD1; abundance: .; CDR3aa: CASSTRGSSYNEQFF; CDR3nt: TGTGCCAGCAGCACCAGGGGGAGCTCCTACAATGAGCAGTTCTTC
j_gene: TRBJ1-5; v_gene: TRBV7-8; d_gene: .; abundance: .; CDR3aa: CASSSGLALVNQPQHF; CDR3nt: TGTGCCAGCAGCTCCGGCCTGGCTCTGGTCAATCAGCCCCAGCATTTT
j_gene: TRBJ1-1; v_gene: TRBV7-9; d_gene: TRBD1; abundance: .; CDR3aa: CASAGGQGRGTEAFF; CDR3nt: TGTGCCAGTGCAGGGGGGCAGGGGAGAGGCACTGAAGCTTTCTTT
j_gene: TRBJ1-6; v_gene: TRBV7-8; d_gene: TRBD1; abundance: .; CDR3aa: CASSLPGTAPYNSPLHF; CDR3nt: TGTGCCAGCAGCTTACCCGGGACAGCTCCCTATAATTCACCCCTCCACTTT
j_gene: TRBJ2-7; v_gene: TRBV14; d_gene: .; abundance: once; CDR3aa: CASSPRWGEQYF; CDR3nt: TGTGCCAGCAGCCCTCGTTGGGGCGAGCAGTACTTC
j_gene: TRBJ1-6; v_gene: TRBV5-1; d_gene: .; abundance: .; CDR3aa: CASSLDIPTYNSPLHF; CDR3nt: TGCGCCAGCAGCTTGGACATTCCGACCTATAATTCACCCCTCCACTTT
j_gene: TRBJ1-1; v_gene: TRBV18; d_gene: .; abundance: .; CDR3aa: CASSPSNTEAFF; CDR3nt: TGTGCCAGCTCACCATCGAACACTGAAGCTTTCTTT
j_gene: TRBJ1-1; v_gene: TRBV13; d_gene: .; abundance: few; CDR3aa: CASSTGNTEAFF; CDR3nt: TGTGCCAGCAGCACAGGGAACACTGAAGCTTTCTTT
j_gene: TRBJ1-2; v_gene: TRBV4-1; d_gene: TRBD1; abundance: .; CDR3aa: CASRRYGTGEDGYGYTF; CDR3nt: TGCGCCAGCAGGCGGTACGGGACAGGGGAGGACGGCTATGGCTACACCTTC